The 7 T cell receptor beta chains below come from one sample, sequenced in a study of blood T cell repertoires in COVID-19. Libraries were prepared by immunoSEQ multiplex PCR; TCRdb keeps only in-frame clonotypes and omits some of them. In the table there are approximately 240,000 clones, 82% of which are singletons. The specimen sequenced was peripheral blood. The receptors come from a woman over 75 with active or convalescent COVID-19.

The chain recombines TRBV19 with TRBJ1-1, with D unclear. CDR1 is LNHDA, CDR2 SQIVND, per germline (reference sequence). CDR3 length: 13 amino acids. The V end was cut by 8 bases, the J end by 4 bases, with 14 bases between. The CDR3 DNA follows: TGTGCCAGTTCATCAAATCGGGGCACTGAAGCTTTCTTT. Translation: CASSSNRGTEAFF.

The chain couples TRBV6-1 to TRBJ2-1; 8 nucleotides align to TRBD2. Germline CDR1 is MNHNS and CDR2 is SASEGT. Unmatched junction bases numbered 8, after V lost 0 bases and J lost 10 bases. The CDR3 runs 15 residues. This CDR3 reads CASSEAGRVGEEQFF. The CDR3 coding sequence is TGTGCCAGCAGTGAAGCCGGGAGGGTGGGGGAAGAGCAGTTCTTC.

CDR3 bases: TGTGCCTGGAGGGAAAAACACAGGTTCTCCTATAATTCACCCCTCCACTTT. Amino acids: CAWREKHRFSYNSPLHF. The chain joins TRBV30 to TRBJ1-6; possibly TRBD1 for D (5 bases). This CDR3 has 17 residues. The V and J ends lost 3 bases and 0 bases respectively, with 15 bases between them. The germline V gene has CDR1 GTSNPN and CDR2 SVGIG (reference sequence).

The rearrangement links TRBV5-4 to TRBJ2-1; 8 bases are shared with TRBD2. Germline loops: CDR1 SGHNT, CDR2 YYREEE (reference sequence). The V and J ends lost 6 bases and 5 bases, in that order; junction bases with no gene match: 7. CDR3 size: 14 residues. CDR3 in amino acids: CASNPGTRDNEQFF. The DNA of the CDR3 is TGTGCCAGCAACCCCGGGACTAGAGACAATGAGCAGTTCTTC.

This chain connects TRBV30 to TRBJ2-7; D not certain. CDR1 is GTSNPN and CDR2 is SVGIG in the germline V gene (reference sequence). The ends were cut back, 0 bases at V and 4 bases at J, with 4 bases in the middle. The CDR3 totals 11 residues. The CDR3 protein is CAWSVRYEQYF. CDR3 DNA sequence: TGTGCCTGGAGTGTCCGTTACGAGCAGTACTTC.

The rearrangement joins TRBV12-3 or TRBV12-4 to TRBJ2-7, with a possible D match to TRBD2 (6 bases). CDR3 length equals 13 residues. With 1 base removed from V and 7 bases from J, the gap between germline ends came to 11 bases. This CDR3 is CASSLGLVQEQYF. The CDR3 DNA is TGTGCCAGCAGTTTAGGACTAGTGCAGGAGCAGTACTTC.

The chain recombines TRBV7-9 with TRBJ2-1; 13 bases match TRBD2. Germline V CDR1 and CDR2: SEHNR, FQNEAQ (reference sequence). There are 15 residues in the CDR3. J gave up 9 bases and V 3 bases, and 5 bases lay outside the gene matches. For the CDR3, the DNA is TGTGCCAGCAGCTTCACTAGCGGGGGGGCCATTGAGCAGTTCTTC. Amino acids: CASSFTSGGAIEQFF.